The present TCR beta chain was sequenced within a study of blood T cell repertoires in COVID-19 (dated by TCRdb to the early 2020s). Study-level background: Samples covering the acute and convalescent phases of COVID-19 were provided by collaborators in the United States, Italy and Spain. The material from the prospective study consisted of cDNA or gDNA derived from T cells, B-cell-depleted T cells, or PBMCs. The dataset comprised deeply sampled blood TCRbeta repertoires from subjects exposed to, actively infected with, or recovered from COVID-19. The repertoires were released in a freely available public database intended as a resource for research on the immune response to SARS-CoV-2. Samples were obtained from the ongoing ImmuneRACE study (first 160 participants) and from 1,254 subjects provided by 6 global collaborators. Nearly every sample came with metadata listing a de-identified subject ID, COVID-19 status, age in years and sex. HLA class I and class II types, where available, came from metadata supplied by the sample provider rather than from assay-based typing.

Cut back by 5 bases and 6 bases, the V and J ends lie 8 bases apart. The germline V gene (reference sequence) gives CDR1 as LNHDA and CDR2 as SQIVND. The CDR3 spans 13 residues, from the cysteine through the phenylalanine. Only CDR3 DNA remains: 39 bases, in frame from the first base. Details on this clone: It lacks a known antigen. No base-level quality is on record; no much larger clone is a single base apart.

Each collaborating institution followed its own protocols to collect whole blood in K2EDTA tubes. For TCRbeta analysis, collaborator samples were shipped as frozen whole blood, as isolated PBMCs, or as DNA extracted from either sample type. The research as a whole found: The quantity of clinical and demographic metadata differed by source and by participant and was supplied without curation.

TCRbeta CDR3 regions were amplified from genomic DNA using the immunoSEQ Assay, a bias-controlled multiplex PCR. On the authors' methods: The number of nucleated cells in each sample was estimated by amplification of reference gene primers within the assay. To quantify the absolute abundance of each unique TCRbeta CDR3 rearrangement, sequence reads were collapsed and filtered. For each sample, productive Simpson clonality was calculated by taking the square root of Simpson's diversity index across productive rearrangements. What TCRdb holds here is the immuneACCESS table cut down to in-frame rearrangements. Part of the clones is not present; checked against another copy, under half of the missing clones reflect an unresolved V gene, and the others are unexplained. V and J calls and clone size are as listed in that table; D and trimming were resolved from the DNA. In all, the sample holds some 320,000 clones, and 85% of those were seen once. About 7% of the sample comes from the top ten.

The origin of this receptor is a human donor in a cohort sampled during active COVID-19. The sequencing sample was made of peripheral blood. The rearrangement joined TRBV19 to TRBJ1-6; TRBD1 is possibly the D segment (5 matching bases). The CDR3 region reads CASSWQGNSPLHF. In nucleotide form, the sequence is TGTGCCAGTAGTTGGCAGGGTAATTCACCCCTCCACTTT. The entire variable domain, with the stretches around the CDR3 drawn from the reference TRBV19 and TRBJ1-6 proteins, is DGGITQSPKYLFRKEGQNVTLSCEQNLNHDAMYWYRQDPGQGLRLIYYSQIVNDFQKGDIAEGYSVSREKKESFPLTVTSAQKNPTAFYLCASSWQGNSPLHFGNGTRLTVT.